The rows below give T cell receptor beta chains drawn from one sample of a study of vaccination and CD4 T cells after COVID-19. These receptors' targets are unknown. TCRdb analysed the PCR reads with MiXCR anew, one entry per CDR3 protein. The sample consists of fewer than 15,000 distinct CDR3 sequences, approximately 64% of them appearing once. The sequencing here drew on CD4+ T cells from blood, cultured in vitro, taken before SARS-CoV-2 vaccination. Receptors were obtained from a human donor who had recovered from COVID-19. The CDR3 runs from the conserved cysteine through the conserved F or W. The order of the fields is clone size, J gene, V gene, D gene, CDR3 DNA, CDR3 protein. A D gene is named only where the DNA matches it firmly. Not every row has a clone size; where given, it reads once, few, many or a size class.

few	TRBJ2-4	TRBV12-3/TRBV12-4	.	TGTGCCAGCAGTTTATCCGTACGAGACATTCAGTACTTC	CASSLSVRDIQYF
few	TRBJ2-1	TRBV19	TRBD1	TGTGCCAGTAGTAGGACCGACAGGGGCTCCTACAATGAGCAGTTCTTC	CASSRTDRGSYNEQFF
.	TRBJ2-5	TRBV6-2/TRBV6-3	.	TGTGCCAGCAGTTACGGGGATGGGGCGGGCTACCAAGAGACCCAGTACTTC	CASSYGDGAGYQETQYF
.	TRBJ2-1	TRBV27	.	TGTGCCAGCACACATACAGGTTCCTACAATGAGCAGTTCTTC	CASTHTGSYNEQFF
.	TRBJ2-7	TRBV6-1	TRBD2	TGTGCCAGCAACAAAGGACGGGAGGGGGACGAGCAGTACTTC	CASNKGREGDEQYF
.	TRBJ1-2	TRBV20-1	.	TGCAGTGCTCCATCGACAGGTTGGGACTATGGCTACACCTTC	CSAPSTGWDYGYTF
.	TRBJ1-5	TRBV20-1	.	TGCAGTGCAGAGGGGTCAGGGACTAATCAGCCCCAGCATTTT	CSAEGSGTNQPQHF
.	TRBJ2-7	TRBV15	.	TGTGCCACCAGCAGAGAGCGGGGAGAGGGGGCCGACGAGCAGTACTTC	CATSRERGEGADEQYF
once	TRBJ2-3	TRBV20-1	TRBD2	TGCAGTGCTAGGGAAATAACTAGCGCCGCCCGCGATACGCAGTATTTT	CSAREITSAARDTQYF
.	TRBJ2-7	TRBV2	.	TGTGCCAGCAGTGCGACGGCTTACGAGCAGTACTTC	CASSATAYEQYF
.	TRBJ1-5	TRBV4-1	.	TGCGCCAGCAGCCAAGAAGGGACTAACTACGACAATCAGCCCCAGCATTTT	CASSQEGTNYDNQPQHF
few	TRBJ1-2	TRBV20-1	TRBD1	TGCAGTGCTAGAAAAGGGGGCGAAAGTTTCTATGGCTACACCTTC	CSARKGGESFYGYTF
few	TRBJ1-1	TRBV6-2/TRBV6-3	TRBD1	TGTGCCAGCCAGTTGGACAGGGACGCTGAAGCTTTCTTT	CASQLDRDAEAFF
.	TRBJ1-5	TRBV7-2	.	TGTGCCAGCAGCTTAGGGAGTGACAATCAGCCCCAGCATTTT	CASSLGSDNQPQHF
.	TRBJ1-5	TRBV20-1	TRBD1	TGCAGTGCTAGAGAGGCCGGGACAGGGCATCAGCCCCAGCATTTT	CSAREAGTGHQPQHF
.	TRBJ2-5	TRBV18	.	TGTGCCAGCTCACCACAAGAGACCCAGTACTTC	CASSPQETQYF
.	TRBJ2-2	TRBV7-9	TRBD1	TGTGCCAGCAGCGGGGGGACAGGGAAGACCGGGGAGCTGTTTTTT	CASSGGTGKTGELFF
once	TRBJ1-1	TRBV7-8	.	TGTGCCAGTGGGAACACTGAAGCTTTCTTT	CASGNTEAFF
.	TRBJ2-3	TRBV5-4	.	TGTGCCAGCAGACCGGAGGGGGATACGCAGTATTTT	CASRPEGDTQYF
.	TRBJ2-1	TRBV20-1	TRBD2	TGCAGTGCTACAAATACTAGCGGGACCTTTACCTACAATGAGCAGTTCTTC	CSATNTSGTFTYNEQFF
few	TRBJ2-7	TRBV27	.	TGTGCCAGCAGTTTTCTCACCGGCAGGGGCGAGCAGTACTTC	CASSFLTGRGEQYF
few	TRBJ2-7	TRBV20-1	TRBD2	TGCAGTGCCAATTTACGAACTAGCGGGAGTGGTGAGCAGTACTTC	CSANLRTSGSGEQYF
.	TRBJ2-7	TRBV2	TRBD2	TGTGCCAGCTGTAGCGGGGAGCAGTACTTC	CASCSGEQYF
few	TRBJ2-4	TRBV20-1	.	TGCAGTGCTGCAAAGGACGGACTTGGAAACATTCAGTACTTC	CSAAKDGLGNIQYF
medium-sized	TRBJ2-5	TRBV2	TRBD2	TGTGCCAGCACCGTGGGAGGGATTGAGGAGACCCAGTACTTC	CASTVGGIEETQYF
.	TRBJ2-7	TRBV7-8	.	TGTGCCAGCAGCTTAGCGCCCGATAGGGCTGACGAGCAGTACTTC	CASSLAPDRADEQYF
.	TRBJ1-5	TRBV29-1	.	TGCAGCGTTGCGGGGGGGAGCAATCAGCCCCAGCATTTT	CSVAGGSNQPQHF
.	TRBJ1-5	TRBV6-2/TRBV6-3	TRBD1	TGTGCCAGCAGTGCGGACAGGATCAGCAATCAGCCCCAGCATTTT	CASSADRISNQPQHF
.	TRBJ2-1	TRBV28	TRBD2	TGTGCCAGCGGGAAGCGGGGACCTGCCAATGAGCAGTTCTTC	CASGKRGPANEQFF
.	TRBJ1-2	TRBV28	TRBD1	TGTGCCAGCAGTGAGAAGGGACAGGGCAACTATGGCTACACCTTC	CASSEKGQGNYGYTF
.	TRBJ1-2	TRBV7-8	.	TGTGCCAGCAGCCCCGTGGGGGGAACAGGGAGCCCCAACTATGGCTACACCTTC	CASSPVGGTGSPNYGYTF
.	TRBJ2-7	TRBV7-9	TRBD1	TGTGCCAGCAGCCTAGGACAGGGGGCGGCCGAGCAGTACTTC	CASSLGQGAAEQYF
.	TRBJ1-2	TRBV20-1	.	TGCAGTGCTAGTGCGGACGGGTTAGGCCTAGGGGGTGGCTACACCTTC	CSASADGLGLGGGYTF
.	TRBJ1-1	TRBV7-2	TRBD1	TGTGCCAGCAGCTTACTCCAGGGGGCTATCATGAACACTGAAGCTTTCTTT	CASSLLQGAIMNTEAFF
.	TRBJ1-2	TRBV20-1	.	TGCAGTGCTAGTATGGGGGTAGGCTACACCTTC	CSASMGVGYTF
.	TRBJ2-3	TRBV12-3/TRBV12-4	.	TGTGCCAGCAGTTTAAGGCCGTCAGATACGCAGTATTTT	CASSLRPSDTQYF
few	TRBJ2-2	TRBV27	.	TGTGCCAGCAGCCTTGTCTGGGGGTCCGGGGAGCTGTTTTTT	CASSLVWGSGELFF
.	TRBJ1-2	TRBV24-1	.	TGTGCCACCAGTGACCCACTCTATGGCTACACCTTC	CATSDPLYGYTF
once	TRBJ1-6	TRBV9	TRBD1	TGTGCCAGCAGCGCGGGACAGGGGAAGGACTCACCCCTCCACTTT	CASSAGQGKDSPLHF
few	TRBJ1-5	TRBV20-1	.	TGCAGTGCTAGAGAGGGGGGAGTAAATCAGCCCCAGCATTTT	CSAREGGVNQPQHF
.	TRBJ1-2	TRBV20-1	TRBD1	TGCAGTGCTAGGAGGGACAGGGAAGGGTATGGCTACACCTTC	CSARRDREGYGYTF
few	TRBJ2-3	TRBV20-1	.	TGCAGTGCTAGCTTTGCGCTAGGTACAGATACGCAGTATTTT	CSASFALGTDTQYF
.	TRBJ1-1	TRBV7-2	.	TGTGCCAGCAGCCCTTACGCGGCAGGGCGGGACACTGAAGCTTTCTTT	CASSPYAAGRDTEAFF
few	TRBJ1-5	TRBV19	.	TGTGCCAGTAGTCCAACAGGGTATCAGCCCCAGCATTTT	CASSPTGYQPQHF
.	TRBJ2-3	TRBV24-1	TRBD2	TGTGCCACCAGTGATTCGCCTAGCGGGGTCCGAGATACGCAGTATTTT	CATSDSPSGVRDTQYF
.	TRBJ2-7	TRBV7-2	TRBD1	TGTGCCAGCAGCTCAGACAGGGGGGCATACTACGAGCAGTACTTC	CASSSDRGAYYEQYF
.	TRBJ2-7	TRBV6-2/TRBV6-3	TRBD2	TGTGCCAGCAGTTACGTGACTAGCGGGGGTAACTACGAGCAGTACTTC	CASSYVTSGGNYEQYF